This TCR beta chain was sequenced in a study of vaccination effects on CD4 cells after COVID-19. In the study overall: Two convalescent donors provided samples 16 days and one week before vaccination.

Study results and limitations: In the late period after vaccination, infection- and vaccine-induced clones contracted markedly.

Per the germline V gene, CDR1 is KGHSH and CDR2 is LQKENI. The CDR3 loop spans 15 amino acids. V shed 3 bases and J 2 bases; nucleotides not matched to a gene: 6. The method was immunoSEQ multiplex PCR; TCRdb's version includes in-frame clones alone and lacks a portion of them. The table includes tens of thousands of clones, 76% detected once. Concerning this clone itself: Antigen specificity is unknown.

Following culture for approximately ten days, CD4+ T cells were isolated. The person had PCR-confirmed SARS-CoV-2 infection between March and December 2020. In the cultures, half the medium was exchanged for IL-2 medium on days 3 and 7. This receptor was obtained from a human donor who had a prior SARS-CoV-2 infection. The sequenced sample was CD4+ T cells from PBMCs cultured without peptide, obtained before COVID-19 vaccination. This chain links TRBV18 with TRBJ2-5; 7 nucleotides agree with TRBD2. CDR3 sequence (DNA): TGTGCCAGCTCACCCTCGGGGGGTCCTCAAGAGACCCAGTACTTC. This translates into CASSPSGGPQETQYF. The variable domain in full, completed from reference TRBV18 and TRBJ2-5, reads NAGVMQNPRHLVRRRGQEARLRCSPMKGHSHVYWYRQLPEEGLKFMVYLQKENIIDESGMPKERFSAEFPKEGPSILRIQQVVRGDSAAYFCASSPSGGPQETQYFGPGTRLLVL.